This T cell receptor beta chain was identified during a study of T cells in Graves' hyperthyroidism and ophthalmopathy. The overall study: The initial diagnosis was the point when peripheral blood was collected, ahead of any treatment. Overall study findings and caveats: Blood shared most expanded thyroid clonotypes above 0.001.

Germline CDR1 and CDR2: SGHKS and YYEKEE (reference sequence). V was clipped by 4 bases and J by 4 bases; unmatched bases: 4. There are 14 residues in the CDR3. Under 3 months was the duration of disease in ophthalmopathy patients, who also had a Clinical Activity Score of at least 3 and a NOSPECS grade of at least 4. Exclusion followed for patients with uncontrolled infection, other autoimmune disease, pregnancy or lactation. About this clonotype: The antigen remains undetermined.

From RNA transcripts, TCR beta CDR3 regions were amplified. A set of HTBI primers served as the primers for a first-round RT-PCR of the TCR CDR3. TCRdb independently ran MiXCR on the multiplex PCR reads; one entry per CDR3 protein. The profile covers about 640,000 distinct CDR3 sequences, with less than 25% appearing a single time and under 35% taken by the ten largest. Sequenced sample: blood. The chain recombines TRBV5-5 with TRBJ2-1, with TRBD2 identical over 8 bases. This receptor was identified in a young man with Graves' ophthalmopathy. CDR3 sequence: CASSVSGTYNEQFF. DNA for the CDR3: TGTGCCAGCAGCGTTAGCGGGACTTACAATGAGCAGTTCTTC.